The rows below give T cell receptor beta chains drawn from one sample of a study of CD8+ T cells in alopecia areata. This table comes from immunoSEQ multiplex PCR, and its TCRdb copy is limited to in-frame clones, with some not included. The table has some 130,000 clones, roughly 64% seen once; the top ten hold under 6.5%. Material: CD4+ T cells sorted from blood, obtained at week 0. The receptors here all came from a human donor with alopecia areata. Each CDR3 is given with its conserved first and last residue. D genes are given only for firm matches. Rows may omit the clone size; those that give it use once, few, many or a size class.

J: TRBJ2-7; D: TRBD1; size: few; V: TRBV29-1; CDR3: CSVEDRGTGGELVVYEQYF; DNA: TGCAGCGTTGAAGATCGGGGGACAGGGGGTGAGTTGGTAGTCTACGAGCAGTACTTC
J: TRBJ2-5; D: TRBD1; size: NA; V: TRBV7-9; CDR3: CASSLFQGAQETQYF; DNA: TGTGCCAGCAGCTTGTTCCAGGGGGCCCAGGAGACCCAGTACTTC
J: TRBJ2-7; D: NA; size: NA; V: TRBV19; CDR3: CASSPRGYEQYF; DNA: TGTGCCAGTAGTCCCCGAGGATACGAGCAGTACTTC
J: TRBJ2-5; D: NA; size: NA; V: TRBV9; CDR3: CASSPRTDVGTQYF; DNA: TGTGCCAGCAGCCCCCGGACAGACGTGGGGACCCAGTACTTC
J: TRBJ2-2; D: NA; size: NA; V: TRBV29-1; CDR3: CSVQPNTGELFF; DNA: TGCAGCGTTCAGCCGAACACCGGGGAGCTGTTTTTT
J: TRBJ2-3; D: NA; size: NA; V: TRBV29-1; CDR3: CSVEGLTNTQYF; DNA: TGCAGCGTTGAGGGGCTCACGAATACGCAGTATTTT
J: TRBJ1-2; D: TRBD1; size: few; V: TRBV9; CDR3: CASSVDRGGYTF; DNA: TGTGCCAGCAGCGTCGACAGGGGTGGCTACACCTTC
J: TRBJ2-2; D: NA; size: NA; V: TRBV30; CDR3: CAWSVNNGELFF; DNA: TGTGCCTGGAGTGTTAATAACGGGGAGCTGTTTTTT
J: TRBJ1-5; D: NA; size: few; V: TRBV19; CDR3: CASRQGNQPQHF; DNA: TGTGCCAGTAGGCAGGGCAATCAGCCCCAGCATTTT
J: TRBJ1-6; D: TRBD1; size: few; V: TRBV7-2; CDR3: CASSRSGQGNSPLHF; DNA: TGTGCCAGCAGCCGTTCGGGACAGGGAAATTCACCCCTCCACTTT
J: TRBJ2-3; D: TRBD1; size: NA; V: TRBV29-1; CDR3: CSVGGQGLGSDTQYF; DNA: TGCAGCGTAGGAGGACAGGGTCTTGGCTCAGATACGCAGTATTTT
J: TRBJ2-5; D: TRBD2; size: few; V: TRBV5-1; CDR3: CASSLFLAGQETQYF; DNA: TGCGCCAGCAGCTTGTTTCTAGCGGGACAAGAGACCCAGTACTTC
J: TRBJ1-1; D: TRBD1; size: NA; V: TRBV5-1; CDR3: CASSPRTGGQGTEAFF; DNA: TGCGCCAGCAGCCCTAGGACAGGGGGACAGGGCACTGAAGCTTTCTTT
J: TRBJ1-2; D: TRBD1; size: NA; V: TRBV4-2; CDR3: CASALDRDLSGYTF; DNA: TGTGCCAGCGCCCTCGACAGGGATTTGAGTGGCTACACCTTC
J: TRBJ1-1; D: TRBD1; size: NA; V: TRBV29-1; CDR3: CSVRDRVSNTEAFF; DNA: TGCAGCGTCCGGGACAGGGTATCGAACACTGAAGCTTTCTTT
J: TRBJ1-2; D: NA; size: NA; V: TRBV29-1; CDR3: CSVAFLYGYTF; DNA: TGCAGCGTTGCATTCCTCTATGGCTACACCTTC
J: TRBJ1-1; D: NA; size: many; V: TRBV7-8; CDR3: CASSLVAGLNTEAFF; DNA: TGTGCCAGCAGCTTAGTGGCAGGGTTGAACACTGAAGCTTTCTTT